The source of this TCR beta chain is a study of blood T cell repertoires in COVID-19. About the study: T cells, B-cell-depleted T cells, or PBMCs supplied cDNA or gDNA.

The CDR3 loop spans 15 amino acids. The V segment lost 2 bases and the J segment 6 bases; nucleotides outside the gene matches: 5. Germline-derived CDR1 and CDR2 are PRHDT and FYEKMQ (reference sequence). Enrolled through a virtual design, the participants were between roughly 18 and 100 years of age and came from about two dozen US areas. Among Cohort 3 donors, those recovered had two negative PCRs, clearance, or symptom resolution. Authors' data handling: Cell counts per sample came from amplifying reference gene primers. The repertoire was sequenced with immunoSEQ multiplex PCR; TCRdb's copy has only in-frame clones and lacks some. V, J and clone size were drawn from that table, and D and trimming were deduced from the DNA. The sample holds almost 200,000 clones, about 90% seen once.

This chain connects TRBV13 to TRBJ2-7, with 12 positions matching TRBD1. This sequence was found in a woman aged 18-29 years who had recovered from COVID-19. The sample consisted of PBMCs or T cells enriched from blood (not recorded which). The DNA of the CDR3 is TGTGCCAGCAGCTTATTGGGACAGGGGGCTAGCGAGCAGTACTTC. As protein: CASSLLGQGASEQYF.